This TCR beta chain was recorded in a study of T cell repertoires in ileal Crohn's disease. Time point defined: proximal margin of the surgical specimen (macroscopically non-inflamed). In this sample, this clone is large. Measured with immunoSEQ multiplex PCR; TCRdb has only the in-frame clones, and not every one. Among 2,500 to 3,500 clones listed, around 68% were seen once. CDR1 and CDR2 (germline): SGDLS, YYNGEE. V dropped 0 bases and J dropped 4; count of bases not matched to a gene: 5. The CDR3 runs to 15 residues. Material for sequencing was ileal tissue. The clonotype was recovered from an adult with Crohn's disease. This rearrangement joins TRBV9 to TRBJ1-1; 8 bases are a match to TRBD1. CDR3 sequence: CASSVAPQGGTEAFF. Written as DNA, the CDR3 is TGTGCCAGCAGCGTAGCGCCACAGGGGGGCACTGAAGCTTTCTTT.